Each of the 29 T cell receptor beta chains below was sequenced from the same sample in a study of regulatory T cells in long-lasting Graves disease. The time point here: newly diagnosed GD, antithyroid drugs for less than 3 months. PBMC-extracted RNA yielded the TCR library. CDR3 regions were amplified by Arm-PCR using iRepertoire HTBI primers to build TCR beta libraries. TCRdb analysed the multiplex PCR reads with MiXCR anew, one entry per CDR3 protein. The sample contains 450,000 to 700,000 distinct CDR3 sequences, roughly 14% of which appear only once. This sample also appeared in a second study, on T cells in Graves' hyperthyroidism and ophthalmopathy.

Sequenced here: peripheral blood mononuclear cells (PBMCs), sampled at new diagnosis, from a patient treated with antithyroid drugs. These receptors were collected from a man aged 25-40 years with Graves disease.

On this clonotype: This could be a read error, since a much larger clone is one nucleotide away. The rearrangement joins TRBV30 to TRBJ1-5; D not certain. Germline V CDR1 and CDR2: GTSNPN, SVGIG (reference sequence). Trimming took off 5 bases at V and 0 bases at J, with 8 bases between the two ends. The CDR3 extends over 13 amino acids. CDR3 region: CAWGECSNQPQHF. CDR3 nucleotides: TGTGCCTGGGGGGAGTGTAGCAATCAGCCCCAGCATTTT.

The table lists this clonotype with many counts. This chain links TRBV12-3 or TRBV12-4 with TRBJ2-1; 9 nucleotides line up with TRBD2. Trimming took 6 bases from V and 4 from J; bases not matched to a gene: 10. The CDR3 runs 16 residues. The DNA for the CDR3 is TGTGCCAGCAGCGGGAGGCCCGCGGGAGGGTACAATGAGCAGTTCTTC. This sequence encodes CASSGRPAGGYNEQFF.

The V call is TRBV18, the J call TRBJ2-1, with TRBD2 identical over 9 bases. The CDR3 is 16 amino acids. With 3 bases clipped from V and 3 bases from J, the junction kept 6 bases outside the gene matches. Looked up from germline, CDR1 is KGHSH and CDR2 is LQKENI. The CDR3 DNA is TGTGCCAGCTCACCGGCCGGGACTAGCTTCTACAATGAGCAGTTCTTC. Residues: CASSPAGTSFYNEQFF.

This chain joins TRBV6-4 and TRBJ2-2, with TRBD2 matching 9 bases. Unmatched junction bases numbered 12, after V lost 5 bases and J lost 2 bases. This CDR3 has 18 residues. CDR1 is MRHNA, CDR2 SNTAGT, per germline. The CDR3 DNA reads TGTGCCAGCAGTAGGTCTAGCGGGAATCCCTTTAACACCGGGGAGCTGTTTTTT. It yields the protein CASSRSSGNPFNTGELFF.

This clonotype was counted at least ten times. As DNA, the CDR3 is TGCAGTGCTCAGGGGGTTGCTAATGAAAAACTGTTTTTT. Protein sequence: CSAQGVANEKLFF. This chain joins TRBV20-1 and TRBJ1-4; 7 bases align to TRBD1. CDR3 length: 13 residues. With 5 bases clipped from V and 3 bases from J, the junction kept 3 bases outside the gene matches. The germline CDR1 and CDR2 sequences are DFQATT and SNEGSKA (reference sequence).

The CDR3 DNA follows: TGTGCCAGCAGCTTAGGGTTAGCGGGGCCCGCAGATACGCAGTATTTT. Translation gives CASSLGLAGPADTQYF. V and J are TRBV11-2 and TRBJ2-3; TRBD2 agrees at 8 bases. CDR1 SGHAT and CDR2 FQNNGV come from the germline V gene. V was pared by 1 base and J by 4 bases, with 7 bases of the junction left unmatched. The CDR3 totals 16 residues.

V is TRBV12-3 or TRBV12-4 and J is TRBJ2-7; 14 bases agree with TRBD2. This CDR3 spans 16 amino acids. V gave up 4 bases and J gave up 5 bases; unmatched junction bases: 7. CDR3 amino acids: CASSWGLAGEDDEQYF. The DNA of the CDR3 is TGTGCCAGCAGTTGGGGACTAGCGGGAGAGGATGACGAGCAGTACTTC.

This chain joins TRBV3-1 and TRBJ2-1, with TRBD1 as a possible D gene (6 bases). The V end lost 1 base, the J end lost 6 bases, and 19 bases lay between the germline ends. CDR1 and CDR2 (germline): LGHDT, YNNKEL (reference sequence). This CDR3 is 17 amino acids long. The CDR3 DNA sequence: TGTGCCAGCAGCCAAGTTCGCCAGGGGTTAGGAGGCAATGAGCAGTTCTTC. Amino acid sequence: CASSQVRQGLGGNEQFF.

The chain joins TRBV6-2 or TRBV6-3 to TRBJ2-3, with D possibly being TRBD2 (5 bases). The CDR3 has 15 amino acids. Germline V gives CDR1 MNHEY, CDR2 SVGEGT. Trimming stripped 1 base from V and 2 bases from J, with 10 bases between. The CDR3 coding sequence is TGTGCCAGCAGTTACTACGAGGGTTCCACAGATACGCAGTATTTT. Protein sequence: CASSYYEGSTDTQYF.

This clonotype was detected a few times. The rearrangement links TRBV12-3 or TRBV12-4 to TRBJ2-1; 9 bases line up with TRBD1. The CDR3 extends over 13 amino acids. The ends lost 6 bases at V and 13 bases at J; junction bases unmatched: 10. CDR3 loop: CASRLPTGGKQFF. CDR3 coding DNA: TGTGCCAGCAGGCTACCGACAGGGGGAAAACAGTTCTTC.

This clonotype was found a few times. The chain couples TRBV9 to TRBJ2-5; D may correspond to TRBD1 or TRBD2 (5 bases each). In germline, CDR1 is SGDLS, CDR2 YYNGEE. This CDR3 spans 14 amino acids. Trimming stripped 3 bases from V and 5 bases from J, with 14 bases between. The CDR3 is CASSARDPGETQYF. DNA for the CDR3: TGTGCCAGCAGCGCAAGGGACCCCGGGGAGACCCAGTACTTC.

V and J are TRBV10-2 and TRBJ2-3, with unresolved D. Germline V gives CDR1 WSHSY, CDR2 SAAADI. This CDR3 has 17 residues. V was trimmed by 0 bases and J by 5 bases, leaving 18 bases between them. The CDR3 bases are TGCGCCAGCAGTGAGTCGCGAGTAGCCGACGGTGGAGATACGCAGTATTTT. Protein sequence: CASSESRVADGGDTQYF.

This clonotype was observed many times. The chain uses TRBV12-5 and TRBJ2-1; 9 bases match TRBD2. Germline CDR1 is LGHNT and CDR2 is FRNRAP. V was pared by 3 bases and J by 3 bases, with 6 bases of the junction left unmatched. This CDR3 is 16 amino acids long. CDR3 DNA: TGTGCTAGTGGTTTTAGGGCTAGCGGGGTCTACAATGAGCAGTTCTTC. It specifies CASGFRASGVYNEQFF.

This clonotype was observed at least ten times. The chain joins TRBV2 to TRBJ2-3; D gene ambiguous. Germline CDR1 reads SNHLY; CDR2 reads FYNNEI. This CDR3 has 14 residues. The ends were cut back, 7 bases at V and 0 bases at J, with 11 bases in the middle. CDR3: CASTQGWSTDTQYF. The DNA for the CDR3 is TGTGCCAGCACGCAAGGGTGGAGCACAGATACGCAGTATTTT.

This clonotype was seen many times. CDR3 in amino acids: CASSEQGGRALEQFF. The CDR3 DNA follows: TGTGCCAGCAGTGAACAAGGCGGGAGGGCCCTAGAGCAGTTCTTC. The chain couples TRBV6-1 to TRBJ2-1; TRBD2 agrees at 9 bases. Germline V CDR1 and CDR2: MNHNS, SASEGT. This CDR3 comprises 15 residues. Trimming took 2 bases from V and 10 from J; bases not matched to a gene: 9.

In this sample, this clonotype turned up many times. The V and J genes are TRBV12-3 or TRBV12-4 and TRBJ2-1, with D hard to call. V was cut by 5 bases and J by 0 bases, with 14 bases left in between. This CDR3 comprises 16 residues. Here the CDR3 DNA reads TGTGCCAGCAGTCTTTCCCGAGCCCTCTCCTACAATGAGCAGTTCTTC. This codes for CASSLSRALSYNEQFF.

This chain connects TRBV30 to TRBJ1-1; D gene unclear. This CDR3 is 13 amino acids long. V lost 0 bases and J 1 base, leaving 6 bases between the germline ends. Germline V lookup: CDR1 GTSNPN, CDR2 SVGIG (reference sequence). CDR3 sequence reads: CAWSVSPNTEAFF. In DNA, the CDR3 is TGTGCCTGGAGTGTTTCCCCGAACACTGAAGCTTTCTTT.

The chain recombines TRBV7-9 with TRBJ2-6; D ambiguous. The CDR3 spans 19 residues. V shed 4 bases and J shed 4 bases, with 23 bases lying between them. Germline V lookup: CDR1 SEHNR, CDR2 FQNEAQ (reference sequence). CDR3 coding DNA: TGTGCCAGCAGCTCTCATCCGTGGCAGTACCCGCCCGGGGCCAACGTCCTGACTTTC. Its translation: CASSSHPWQYPPGANVLTF.

This clonotype was detected a few times. V and J are TRBV9 and TRBJ1-4; 10 nucleotides align to TRBD1. Germline V lookup: CDR1 SGDLS, CDR2 YYNGEE. V dropped 1 base and J dropped 7; count of bases not matched to a gene: 7. The CDR3 loop spans 16 amino acids. CDR3 residues: CASSVTTGGAGEKLFF. CDR3 in DNA: TGTGCCAGCAGCGTAACGACAGGGGGCGCGGGTGAAAAACTGTTTTTT.

This clonotype was observed at least ten times. The chain has TRBV12-3 or TRBV12-4 and TRBJ2-5; 10 bases map to TRBD2. V gave up 0 bases and J gave up 1 base; unmatched junction bases: 5. This CDR3 has 17 amino acids. CDR3 nucleotide sequence: TGTGCCAGCAGTTTAGCTCCGGGACTAGCGTCCCAAGAGACCCAGTACTTC. It yields the protein CASSLAPGLASQETQYF.

Of note for this clonotype: A junction end diverges from the germline sequence, so it may reflect a read error. This sequence joins TRBV4-1 and TRBJ2-5; D gene unclear. Germline CDR1 and CDR2: MGHRA and YSYEKL. There are 10 residues in the CDR3. This chain's CDR3 is CASGQETQDF. The CDR3 region has the DNA TGCGCCAGCGGCCAAGAGACCCAGGACTTC.

This clonotype showed up many times. This rearrangement joins TRBV5-1 to TRBJ2-1, with TRBD1 matching over 10 bases. Germline trimming cut 4 bases from V and 5 bases from J; bases unmatched to any gene: 6. Germline CDR1 reads SGHRS; CDR2 reads YFSETQ. The CDR3 is made up of 15 amino acids. The CDR3 DNA sequence: TGCGCCAGCAGCCCCCGGGACAGGGGCAACAATGAGCAGTTCTTC. This codes for CASSPRDRGNNEQFF.

The rearrangement links TRBV12-3 or TRBV12-4 to TRBJ2-3; maybe TRBD1 (6 bases). There are 16 residues in the CDR3. V was cut by 6 bases and J by 2 bases, with 18 bases left in between. The CDR3 coding sequence is TGTGCCAGCAGCCCTGGACAGTCCCCTACCACAGATACGCAGTATTTT. Its protein product is CASSPGQSPTTDTQYF.

This clonotype was counted at least ten times. V is TRBV7-2 and J is TRBJ1-6; 7 bases line up with TRBD1. The CDR3 contains 14 residues. Germline CDR1 and CDR2: SGHTA and FQGNSA. The J segment lost 4 bases and the V segment lost 8 bases, leaving 5 bases of the junction unmatched. The CDR3 coding sequence is TGTGCCAGCGACGAACAGGGGTATAATTCACCCCTCCACTTT. It yields the protein CASDEQGYNSPLHF.

This clonotype was observed at least ten times. The chain links TRBV5-1 to TRBJ2-2; 7 bases are a match to TRBD1. The CDR3 runs 15 residues. Germline assignment: CDR1 SGHRS and CDR2 YFSETQ. Trimming cost V 1 base and J 5 bases; bases outside gene matches: 5. CDR3 residues: CASSLTGEETGELFF. The CDR3 DNA sequence: TGCGCCAGCAGCTTGACAGGGGAAGAGACCGGGGAGCTGTTTTTT.

This clonotype was found many times. V and J are TRBV15 and TRBJ2-7; 7 nucleotides line up with TRBD1. The CDR3 has 14 amino acids. Germline trimming cut 4 bases from V and 2 bases from J; bases unmatched to any gene: 5. The V gene's germline CDR1 is LNHNV and CDR2 YYDKDF (reference sequence). The CDR3 here is CATSIYRGTYEQYF. The CDR3, as DNA: TGTGCCACCAGCATCTACAGGGGAACCTACGAGCAGTACTTC.

This clonotype was recorded a few times. V gene TRBV30 combines with J gene TRBJ1-6; D unresolved. CDR1 is GTSNPN and CDR2 is SVGIG in the germline V gene (reference sequence). V gave up 2 bases and J gave up 11 bases, with 13 bases separating them. This CDR3 spans 13 amino acids. The CDR3 DNA sequence: TGTGCCTGGAGTAAGTCATGGGCCGCACCCCTCCACTTT. Translating gives CAWSKSWAAPLHF.

This clonotype has a count of ten or more. The V call is TRBV6-1, the J call TRBJ2-1, with 8 bases that match TRBD1. V dropped 5 bases and J dropped 7; count of bases not matched to a gene: 4. Germline CDR1 and CDR2: MNHNS and SASEGT. This CDR3 is built from 13 residues. CDR3 DNA sequence: TGTGCCAGCAGTAGGACAGGGATGAATGAGCAGTTCTTC. As protein: CASSRTGMNEQFF.

The rearrangement uses TRBV20-1 and TRBJ1-2; 7 nucleotides agree with TRBD1. From germline, CDR1 is DFQATT and CDR2 SNEGSKA (reference sequence). The CDR3 is 15 amino acids. The V gene end was trimmed by 0 bases and the J gene end by 2 bases; junction bases not matched to a gene: 6. Here the CDR3 reads CSAREGQLKNYGYTF. DNA of the CDR3: TGCAGTGCTAGAGAGGGACAGCTCAAGAACTATGGCTACACCTTC.